The sequence of this TCR beta chain was determined in a study of PD-1 blockade in mismatch repair-deficient tumors. Only a few counts were recorded for this clone. Sequence at one end of the junction differs from germline and may be a read error. All patients were mismatch repair deficient, assessed by either PCR or immunohistochemistry. TCR sequencing covered a few patients who responded to pembrolizumab. The length of the CDR3 is 17 residues. CDR1 and CDR2 (germline): SSHAT, FNYEAQ (reference sequence). Here immunoSEQ multiplex PCR was the method, and the copy in TCRdb shows in-frame clones only, minus some. This table has 90,000 to 130,000 clones, 65% to 80% appearing once.

The sample consisted of peripheral blood, taken 60 weeks after starting pembrolizumab. The TCR was taken from an adult with mismatch repair-deficient cancer. The gene calls are TRBV7-7 and TRBJ2-2; 8 positions match TRBD2. This chain's CDR3 is CASSLIGGSGSPGELFF. The DNA for the CDR3 is TGTGCTAGCAGCTTAATCGGGGGAAGCGGGAGTCCCGGGGAGCTGTTTTTT. The full variable domain, in which reference TRBV7-7 and TRBJ2-2 provide the parts outside the CDR3, is GAGVSQSPRYKVTKRGQDVTLRCDPISSHATLYWYQQALGQGPEFLTYFNYEAQPDKSGLPSDRFSAERPEGSISTLTIQRTEQRDSAMYRCASSLIGGSGSPGELFFGEGSRLTVL.